This is a list of T cell receptor beta chains from one sample in a study of technical replicates of blood from a few donors. Only in-frame clones appear in the TCRdb table, and some are missing; sequencing was by immunoSEQ multiplex PCR. This sample has approximately 70,000 clones, with approximately 97% found just once. Sequencing used T cells isolated from PBMCs. The receptors here all came from a human donor in good health. Each CDR3 is given with its conserved first and last residue. The D gene is left open where the match is weak. A row's size may be missing; if present it is once, few, many or a size class.

J gene: TRBJ2-6; D gene: NA; CDR3 length: 14; clone size: NA; V gene: TRBV5-1; CDR3 protein: CASSLRGGANVLTF; CDR3 DNA: TGCGCCAGCAGCTTGAGGGGTGGGGCCAACGTCCTGACTTTC
J gene: TRBJ2-1; D gene: TRBD2; CDR3 length: 14; clone size: NA; V gene: TRBV5-1; CDR3 protein: CASAPGLAYNEQFF; CDR3 DNA: TGCGCCAGCGCTCCGGGACTAGCCTACAATGAGCAGTTCTTC
J gene: TRBJ1-4; D gene: TRBD1; CDR3 length: 14; clone size: NA; V gene: TRBV7-9; CDR3 protein: CASSLTGAGEKLFF; CDR3 DNA: TGTGCCAGCAGCTTGACAGGGGCGGGTGAAAAACTGTTTTTT
J gene: TRBJ1-4; D gene: TRBD1; CDR3 length: 17; clone size: NA; V gene: TRBV4-3; CDR3 protein: CASSPQGQGGTNEKLFF; CDR3 DNA: TGCGCCAGCAGCCCCCAAGGACAGGGGGGAACTAATGAAAAACTGTTTTTT
J gene: TRBJ2-7; D gene: NA; CDR3 length: 16; clone size: NA; V gene: TRBV7-7; CDR3 protein: CASSSNTGTEGYEQYF; CDR3 DNA: TGTGCCAGCAGCTCGAATACCGGGACGGAGGGCTACGAGCAGTACTTC
J gene: TRBJ2-7; D gene: NA; CDR3 length: 13; clone size: NA; V gene: TRBV19; CDR3 protein: CASSRVDSYEQYF; CDR3 DNA: TGTGCCAGTAGTAGGGTAGACAGCTACGAGCAGTACTTC
J gene: TRBJ2-3; D gene: TRBD2; CDR3 length: 16; clone size: NA; V gene: TRBV9; CDR3 protein: CASSVALAGSTDTQYF; CDR3 DNA: TGTGCCAGCAGCGTAGCTCTAGCGGGGTCCACAGATACGCAGTATTTT
J gene: TRBJ1-2; D gene: NA; CDR3 length: 15; clone size: NA; V gene: TRBV7-2; CDR3 protein: CASSEGQRILDGYTF; CDR3 DNA: TGTGCCAGCAGCGAAGGACAGAGAATCCTGGATGGCTACACCTTC
J gene: TRBJ2-7; D gene: NA; CDR3 length: 13; clone size: NA; V gene: TRBV19; CDR3 protein: CATKDSLAYEQYF; CDR3 DNA: TGTGCCACCAAGGACAGCCTAGCCTACGAGCAGTACTTC
J gene: TRBJ2-3; D gene: TRBD1; CDR3 length: 13; clone size: NA; V gene: TRBV29-1; CDR3 protein: CSVTGENTDTQYF; CDR3 DNA: TGCAGCGTGACAGGGGAAAACACAGATACGCAGTATTTT
J gene: TRBJ2-3; D gene: NA; CDR3 length: 14; clone size: NA; V gene: TRBV7-6; CDR3 protein: CASSLSGSADTQYF; CDR3 DNA: TGTGCCAGCAGCTTGAGTGGGAGCGCAGATACGCAGTATTTT
J gene: TRBJ2-1; D gene: TRBD1; CDR3 length: 14; clone size: NA; V gene: TRBV2; CDR3 protein: CASSWDRGYNEQFF; CDR3 DNA: TGTGCCAGCAGTTGGGACAGGGGATACAATGAGCAGTTCTTC
J gene: TRBJ2-7; D gene: NA; CDR3 length: 16; clone size: NA; V gene: TRBV5-6; CDR3 protein: CASSLLGRRDTYEQYF; CDR3 DNA: TGTGCCAGCAGCTTGCTGGGGAGGAGGGATACCTACGAGCAGTACTTC
J gene: TRBJ1-2; D gene: NA; CDR3 length: 13; clone size: NA; V gene: TRBV30; CDR3 protein: CAWSVEVYYGYTF; CDR3 DNA: TGTGCCTGGAGTGTAGAGGTTTACTATGGCTACACCTTC
J gene: TRBJ2-5; D gene: TRBD2; CDR3 length: 15; clone size: NA; V gene: TRBV5-1; CDR3 protein: CASSLELAGWETQYF; CDR3 DNA: TGCGCCAGCAGCTTGGAACTAGCGGGCTGGGAGACCCAGTACTTC
J gene: TRBJ1-4; D gene: NA; CDR3 length: 16; clone size: NA; V gene: TRBV28; CDR3 protein: CASSSDTNGSNEKLFF; CDR3 DNA: TGTGCCAGCAGTTCCGATACCAACGGTTCTAATGAAAAACTGTTTTTT
J gene: TRBJ2-7; D gene: TRBD1; CDR3 length: 14; clone size: NA; V gene: TRBV7-9; CDR3 protein: CASRLGQGSYEQYF; CDR3 DNA: TGTGCCAGCAGATTAGGACAGGGAAGCTACGAGCAGTACTTC
J gene: TRBJ1-1; D gene: NA; CDR3 length: 12; clone size: once; V gene: TRBV11-2; CDR3 protein: CARRRGGTEAFF; CDR3 DNA: TGTGCCAGGCGGAGGGGCGGCACTGAAGCTTTCTTT